The entry that follows covers one T cell receptor (beta chain) sequence. Its antigen is not identified. These data belong to a study of a mutant IDH1 vaccine in newly diagnosed glioma. Study context: Patients underwent eight vaccinations, which took place in weeks 1, 3, 5, 7, 11, 15, 19 and 23.

Indicated time point: week 5, during vaccination. Vaccinated patients received 300 ug of mutant IDH1 20-mer peptide per dose, with topical imiquimod. Those who donated had recent WHO grade 3 or 4 IDH1-mutant, ATRX-lost astrocytomas. Data came from immunoSEQ multiplex PCR; TCRdb stores just in-frame clones and leaves some out. Among over 50,000 clones listed, about nine tenths were seen once. CDR1 SGHDT and CDR2 YYEEEE come from the germline V gene. This CDR3 spans 14 amino acids. V was clipped by 1 base and J by 8 bases, with 10 bases between them. The source material was PBMCs, sampled from a glioma patient whose treatment included an IDH1 peptide vaccine. The rearrangement joins TRBV5-6 to TRBJ1-6; maybe TRBD1 (6 bases). The source is a woman between 40 and 55 years old with glioma. The CDR3 bases are TGTGCCAGCAGCTTGAGGCAGGGGTATTCACCCCTCCACTTT. This translates into CASSLRQGYSPLHF.